The 9 T cell receptor beta chains listed next were all sequenced from one sample in a study of OX40 agonist ivuxolimab in advanced cancers. Clones were read by immunoSEQ multiplex PCR, and TCRdb kept only the in-frame ones, dropping some. The repertoire consists of roughly 50,000 clones, with 80% to 90% occurring once and the leading ten covering 10%. The specimen was CD4+ or CD8+ T cells sorted from blood, collected in a trial of the OX40 agonist ivuxolimab. The receptors originated from an adult with an advanced solid tumor such as melanoma, head and neck, liver or kidney cancer.

The rearrangement links TRBV4-3 to TRBJ2-7, with 9 bases that match TRBD1. V was clipped by 4 bases and J by 7 bases; unmatched bases: 8. This CDR3 is 14 amino acids long. Germline lookup yields CDR1 LGHNA and CDR2 YSLEER. The CDR3 region has the DNA TGCGCCAGCAGCCCTGCGGGACAGGGTGAGGAGCAGTACTTC. This encodes CASSPAGQGEEQYF.

Here the CDR3 DNA reads TGTGCCAGCAGTGGACAGATCACAGATACGCAGTATTTT. It yields the protein CASSGQITDTQYF. V gene TRBV28 combines with J gene TRBJ2-3, with D perhaps TRBD1 (6 bases). Trimming took off 5 bases at V and 2 bases at J, with 8 bases between the two ends. The germline gives CDR1 MDHEN, CDR2 SYDVKM. The CDR3 contains 13 residues. The variable domain in full, with the rest retrieved from reference TRBV28 and TRBJ2-3, is DVKVTQSSRYLVKRTGEKVFLECVQDMDHENMFWYRQDPGLGLRLIYFSYDVKMKEKGDIPEGYSVSREKKERFSLILESASTNQTSMYLCASSGQITDTQYFGPGTRLTVL.

This chain joins TRBV19 and TRBJ2-7; D is perhaps TRBD1 or TRBD2 (6 bases each). From germline, CDR1 is LNHDA and CDR2 SQIVND (reference sequence). This CDR3 is built from 15 residues. Trimming cost V 6 bases and J 2 bases, with 17 bases left between them. CDR3: CASSPGAGWAYEQYF. In DNA form, the CDR3 reads TGTGCCAGTAGCCCGGGGGCAGGGTGGGCCTACGAGCAGTACTTC.

J is TRBJ2-7 and V is TRBV4-1; D remains ambiguous. The germline CDR1 and CDR2 sequences are MGHRA and YSYEKL. Deletions cut 3 bases from V and 3 bases from J, with 15 bases between. The CDR3 totals 15 residues. Here the CDR3 DNA reads TGCGCCAGCAGCCAGGCTTTCGGGTTGTACTACGAGCAGTACTTC. It translates to CASSQAFGLYYEQYF.

This clone has only one observation. The chain carries TRBV28 and TRBJ1-5, with a weak D call TRBD1 (5 bases). With 2 bases removed from V and 1 base from J, the gap between germline ends came to 12 bases. The CDR3 is 16 residues long. Germline CDR1 is MDHEN and CDR2 is SYDVKM. CDR3 loop: CASSLRGEGSNQPQHF. In DNA, the CDR3 is TGTGCCAGCAGTTTAAGGGGCGAGGGGAGCAATCAGCCCCAGCATTTT.

This clone was counted a single time. The chain carries TRBV29-1 and TRBJ2-7; 11 nucleotides agree with TRBD2. Germline V gene sequence: CDR1 SQVTM, CDR2 ANQGSEA. The CDR3 sequence is 14 residues long. V shed 4 bases, J shed 0 bases, and the junction held 2 bases outside the gene matches. CDR3 nucleotides: TGCAGCGTTGCAGGGACTAGCGGCTCCTACGAGCAGTACTTC. Protein sequence: CSVAGTSGSYEQYF.

J is TRBJ2-5 and V is TRBV4-3, with 8 bases fitting TRBD1. CDR1 and CDR2 (germline): LGHNA, YSLEER. CDR3 length equals 13 residues. V lost 1 base, J lost 7 bases, and 2 bases stayed unmatched. The CDR3 bases are TGCGCCAGCAGCCAAGGACAGGGGCCGACCCAGTACTTC. Translation gives CASSQGQGPTQYF.

The V and J genes are TRBV27 and TRBJ1-3; maybe TRBD1 (6 bases). This CDR3 is built from 14 residues. V shed 5 bases and J shed 3 bases, with 11 bases lying between them. Germline-derived CDR1 and CDR2 are MNHEY and SMNVEV (reference sequence). CDR3 in amino acids: CASSMTGGGNTIYF. CDR3 DNA sequence: TGTGCCAGCAGTATGACAGGTGGTGGAAACACCATATATTTT.

The V and J genes are TRBV6-5 and TRBJ2-3; tentatively, D is TRBD2 (5 bases). Germline V gives CDR1 MNHEY, CDR2 SVGAGI. This CDR3 is built from 13 residues. V was clipped by 5 bases and J by 2 bases, with 8 bases between them. DNA for the CDR3: TGTGCCAGCAGTCCTGACTACACAGATACGCAGTATTTT. Protein sequence: CASSPDYTDTQYF.